This T cell receptor (beta chain) was sequenced in a study of T-cell memory formation after mild COVID-19. About the research overall: Across donors, TCR clusters were largely donor specific. The study's findings and limits: Memory sampled before infection contained some responding clones, suggesting cross-reactive memory joined.

In germline, CDR1 is MNHEY, CDR2 SMNVEV (reference sequence). The CDR3 extends over 17 amino acids. V shed 5 bases and J 2 bases; nucleotides not matched to a gene: 10. Remarks on this clonotype: Its specificity is unknown.

One entry per CDR3 protein results from TCRdb running MiXCR on the 5' RACE reads. The data contain hundreds of thousands of distinct CDR3 sequences, about 20% of them seen just once; the ten biggest clones take up approximately 8%. Sequencing was performed on PBMCs or a T cell subset sorted from them (not recorded which). The TCR comes from an adult woman who had mild COVID-19 (a few samples of this study predate the infection). Cell type and time point are not known. The chain has TRBV27 and TRBJ2-3; 10 nucleotides align to TRBD2. The CDR3 coding sequence is TGTGCCAGCAGTCCCGCTGCCACTAGCGGGGACACAGATACGCAGTATTTT. Encoded protein: CASSPAATSGDTDTQYF.